Reported below is one TCR beta chain. Its antigen is not yet known. No base qualities exist here, and no much larger clone lies one base off it. The data were obtained in a study of T-cell memory formation after mild COVID-19 (dated by TCRdb to about 2021). Regarding the complete study: Most TCR sequence clusters were specific to one of the two donors. In a couple of donors, T-cell clones that expanded and contracted after mild COVID-19 were tracked by sequencing TCRalpha and TCRbeta repertoires over time. The cohort was made up of two young adult volunteers, one female and one male, who were previously healthy. General findings and caveats noted by the study authors: Some responding clones were found in pre-infection memory, which suggests that pre-existing cross-reactive memory T cells took part in the SARS-CoV-2 response. SARS-CoV-2 specificity of the second-wave clones peaking on day 37 was not confirmed. Balanced CD4/CD8 phenotypes were observed for clones contracting from day 15 to 85, whereas a bias towards CD4+ was observed for a second wave of clones expanding from day 15 to 37. Only two mild cases were covered by the study, and larger cohorts that include severe cases with pre-infection samples were considered necessary. Contracting CD4+ clones appeared mostly in the CM and EM memory subsets, whereas CD8+ clones were enriched in EMRA.

From its cysteine to its phenylalanine, the CDR3 spans 14 amino acids. Only the CDR3 region is kept as DNA, spanning 42 bases read in frame from base 1. Trimming at the junction amounts to 8 bases on V and 5 bases on J, and the germline ends lie 18 bases apart. CDR1 and CDR2, per the germline V gene, are ENHRY and SYGVKD. Sequencing took place on an Illumina NovaSeq 6000. Using 5'RACE with constant-segment primers, TCRalpha and TCRbeta cDNA libraries were constructed, with sample barcodes and unique molecular identifiers added in the process. Trizol reagent was used to extract RNA from every sample. Libraries were amplified in two PCR steps, with a second sample barcode and Illumina TruSeq adapters added in the second step. Sequencing of libraries was performed on an Illumina NovaSeq with 2 x 150 bp paired-end reads. The source study handled its data this way. Demultiplexing of reads and collapsing into UMI-guided consensus sequences were performed with migec v1.2.7. With mixcr v2.1.11, UMI consensuses were aligned to TRA and TRB V and J templates and assembled into clonotypes. Expanded or contracted clonotypes were those called significant by both edgeR and NoisET, with noise models trained on biological replicates. For edgeR calls, a false discovery rate-adjusted p below 0.01 and a log2 fold-change threshold of 1 were applied. PCA with hierarchical clustering of max-normalized trajectories of the 1000 most abundant clonotypes was used as exploratory dynamics analysis. Separately sequenced CD4+ and CD8+ repertoires were used to assign a CD4 or CD8 phenotype to each responding clone. TCRdb reanalyzed the raw reads on its own, using fastp at Q25 for trimming and MiXCR for clone calling, and kept in-frame beta chains. For every CDR3 protein sequence, its rows merge into one entry that carries the most common genes and DNA. These V and J calls derive from TCRdb rather than the authors' analysis. The sample contains hundreds of thousands of distinct CDR3 sequences, 18% of them found a single time. The top ten clonotypes cover more than 10% of the sample.

Ficoll-Paque density gradient centrifugation was used to isolate PBMCs. Recombination linked TRBV10-3 to TRBJ1-1; the D gene is possibly TRBD1, with 6 bases matching. This clonotype was obtained from an adult woman who had mild COVID-19 (a few samples of this study predate the infection). The sample titles of this study are shuffled in the database, so cell type and time point are left out; the donor was told from shared clones. Sequenced sample: PBMCs or a T cell subset sorted from them (not recorded which). CDR3 region: CAISPLTGKTEAFF. In nucleotides, the sequence is TGTGCCATCTCGCCCTTAACAGGGAAGACTGAAGCTTTCTTT.